This T cell receptor (beta chain) was observed in a study of CXCR3-negative and CXCR3-positive naive CD8 T cells. CDR1 SGHTA and CDR2 FQGNSA come from the germline V gene. The CDR3 runs 12 residues. UMI-tagged TRB cDNA libraries were built via 5' RACE. TCRdb reprocessed the 5' RACE reads and keeps a single row for each CDR3 protein, giving no DNA. The specimen's table records 6,000 to 8,000 distinct CDR3 sequences. Naive CD8+ T cells carried a CD45RO-CCR7+CD27+CD95- phenotype. The rearrangement joins TRBV7-2 to TRBJ2-5; the TCRdb call, TRBD1, lacks DNA for checking. This sequence originates from a human donor in good health. Some clones in this sample may be carry-over from other donors' samples. The sample taken for sequencing was naive CXCR3- CD8+ T cells from blood. The subset: CD45RO-CCR7+CD27+CD95- naive CD8+ T cells lacking CXCR3 (TNR3-). CDR3 in amino acids: CASSWGIETQYF. Based on the CDR3 plus reference TRBV7-2 and TRBJ2-5, the full variable domain is GAGVSQSPSNKVTEKGKDVELRCDPISGHTALYWYRQSLGQGLEFLIYFQGNSAPDKSGLPSDRFSAERTGGSVSTLTIQRTQQEDSAVYLCASSWGIETQYFGPGTRLLVL.